This TCR beta chain was captured by sequencing in a study of siplizumab effects on memory and regulatory T cells. Assayed TCR templates numbered about 10^5 for each sample. Clones were sequenced by immunoSEQ multiplex PCR, and TCRdb holds only the in-frame ones, with some missing. This sample has around 68,000 clones, with 80% to 90% found just once. Worth noting for this clone: Antigen specificity is unknown.

CDR1 is LNHNV and CDR2 is YYDKDF in the germline V gene (reference sequence). The CDR3 totals 13 residues. V was pared by 6 bases and J by 6 bases, with 11 bases between. Study conclusions and caveats: Naive or memory phenotype assignment was not possible for roughly 75-95% of proliferating CD4+ or CD8+ clones. Where siplizumab was present, mappable alloreactive CD4+ clones averaged approximately 70% Treg-derived, compared with more than 25% in controls.

The gene calls are TRBV15 and TRBJ2-2; D is undetermined. The source of this sequence is a human donor in good health. Sequencing was done on a sample of Tregs sorted from blood. The CDR3 DNA sequence: TGTGCCACCAGTTTGGGTAGAGCCGGGGAGCTGTTTTTT. It yields the protein CATSLGRAGELFF.